The entry that follows covers one TCR beta chain sequence. Its antigen remains unidentified. This entry comes from a study of Graves' ophthalmopathy and Graves' hyperthyroidism. Study overall: Stable hyperthyroidism meant no progression to ophthalmopathy within 18 months of follow-up.

If patients had other autoimmune diseases, uncontrolled infections, pregnancy or lactation, they were excluded. Study outcomes and limitations: Among thyroid clonotypes expanded above 0.001 frequency, most also appeared in blood.

Amplification of TCR beta CDR3 regions used RNA transcripts. First-round RT-PCR employed HTBI primers, with a second-round multiplex PCR after it. From the multiplex PCR reads, TCRdb called clonotypes with MiXCR, one entry per CDR3 protein. The sample shows over a million distinct CDR3 sequences, about two fifths of them seen only once. Sample: peripheral blood or thyroid tissue (not recorded which). The receptor's source is an adult man with Graves' hyperthyroidism.

The CDR3 DNA is TGTGCCAGCAGCCCGTACAGGGGGGGGGGGGCCAACGTCCTGACTTTC. Its protein product is CASSPYRGGGANVLTF. The V gene is TRBV7-3, the J gene TRBJ2-6; tentatively, D is TRBD1 (8 bases). Trimming took off 5 bases at V and 4 bases at J, with 15 bases between the two ends. Germline lookup yields CDR1 SGHTA and CDR2 FQGTGA. This CDR3 comprises 16 residues. Supplemented by reference TRBV7-3 and TRBJ2-6, the full variable domain reads GAGVSQTPSNKVTEKGKYVELRCDPISGHTALYWYRQSLGQGPEFLIYFQGTGAADDSGLPNDRFFAVRPEGSVSTLKIQRTERGDSAVYLCASSPYRGGGANVLTFGAGSRLTVL.